The clone carrying this TCR beta chain was found many times. TCRdb processed the RT-PCR reads anew with MiXCR; each CDR3 protein has one entry. The sample records around 700,000 distinct CDR3 sequences, around 14% being singletons. V was shortened by 1 base and J by 1 base, with 7 bases between the two germline ends. Germline CDR1 SQVTM, CDR2 ANQGSEA. The CDR3 contains 14 residues. The sequencing input was memory CD4+ T cells from blood. The receptor was isolated from a female donor in good health, serving as a healthy control. The rearrangement joins TRBV29-1 to TRBJ2-2; D not certain. The CDR3 DNA is TGCAGCGTTGAAGCCCCCCAGAACACCGGGGAGCTGTTTTTT. It is translated as CSVEAPQNTGELFF.